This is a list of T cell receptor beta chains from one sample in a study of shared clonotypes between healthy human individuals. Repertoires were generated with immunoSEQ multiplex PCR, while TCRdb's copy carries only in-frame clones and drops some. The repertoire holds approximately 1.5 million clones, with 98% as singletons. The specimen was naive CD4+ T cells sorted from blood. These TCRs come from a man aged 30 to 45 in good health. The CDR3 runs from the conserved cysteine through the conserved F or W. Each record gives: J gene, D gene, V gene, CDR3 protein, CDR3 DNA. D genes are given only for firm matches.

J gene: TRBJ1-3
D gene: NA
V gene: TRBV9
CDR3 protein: CASSVDLTAAGNTIYF
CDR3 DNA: TGTGCCAGCAGCGTAGATTTGACAGCCGCTGGAAACACCATATATTTT

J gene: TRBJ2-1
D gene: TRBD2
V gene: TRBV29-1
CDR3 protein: CSAEGASSGRNSEQFF
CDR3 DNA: TGCAGCGCCGAGGGGGCGTCTAGCGGGAGGAATTCTGAGCAGTTCTTC

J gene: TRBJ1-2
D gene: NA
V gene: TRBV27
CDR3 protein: CASSSWGSDYGYTF
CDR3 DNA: TGTGCCAGCAGTTCGTGGGGAAGTGACTATGGCTACACCTTC

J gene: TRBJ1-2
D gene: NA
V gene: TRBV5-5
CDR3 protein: CASSGAAFYGYTF
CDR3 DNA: TGTGCCAGCAGTGGGGCGGCATTTTATGGCTACACCTTC

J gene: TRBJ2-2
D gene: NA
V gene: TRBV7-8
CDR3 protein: CASSLVWSSFKGAGELFF
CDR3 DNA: TGTGCCAGCAGCTTAGTGTGGAGTTCTTTTAAAGGGGCCGGGGAGCTGTTTTTT

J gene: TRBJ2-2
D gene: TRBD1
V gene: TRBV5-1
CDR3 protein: CASSLGAGGLAGELFF
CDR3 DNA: TGCGCCAGCAGCTTGGGTGCAGGGGGCCTTGCCGGGGAGCTGTTTTTT

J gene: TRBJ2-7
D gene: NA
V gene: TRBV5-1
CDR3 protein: CASSLTAGETYEQYF
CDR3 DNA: TGCGCCAGCAGCTTGACGGCAGGAGAAACCTACGAGCAGTACTTC

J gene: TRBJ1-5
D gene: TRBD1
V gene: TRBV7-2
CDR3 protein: CASSLLGQGSGQPQHF
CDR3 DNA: TGTGCCAGCAGCTTACTGGGACAGGGTTCGGGTCAGCCCCAGCATTTT

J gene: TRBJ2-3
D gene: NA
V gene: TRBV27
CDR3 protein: CASSLGELGTDTQYF
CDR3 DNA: TGTGCCAGCAGTTTGGGCGAACTAGGCACAGATACGCAGTATTTT

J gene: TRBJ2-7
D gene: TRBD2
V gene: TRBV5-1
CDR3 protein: CASSHGWREVYEQYF
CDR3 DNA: TGCGCCAGCAGCCATGGCTGGCGGGAGGTTTACGAGCAGTACTTC

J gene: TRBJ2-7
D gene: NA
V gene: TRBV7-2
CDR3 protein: CASSLIDGPYEQYF
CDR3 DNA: TGTGCCAGCAGCCTTATAGACGGACCCTACGAGCAGTACTTC

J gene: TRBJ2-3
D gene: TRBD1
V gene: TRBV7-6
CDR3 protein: CASSLMTGAGDTQYF
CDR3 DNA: TGTGCCAGCAGCTTAATGACAGGGGCTGGGGATACGCAGTATTTT

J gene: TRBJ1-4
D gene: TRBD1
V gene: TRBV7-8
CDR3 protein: CASSWYRDSNEKLFF
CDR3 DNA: TGTGCCAGCAGCTGGTACCGGGACAGTAATGAAAAACTGTTTTTT

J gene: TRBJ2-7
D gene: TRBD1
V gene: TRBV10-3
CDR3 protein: CAIKTGQGLYEQYF
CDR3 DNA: TGTGCCATCAAGACGGGACAGGGTCTCTACGAGCAGTACTTC

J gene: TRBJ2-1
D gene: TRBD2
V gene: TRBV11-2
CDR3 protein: CASSLLREGEQFF
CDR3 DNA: TGTGCCAGCAGCTTATTACGGGAGGGGGAGCAGTTCTTC

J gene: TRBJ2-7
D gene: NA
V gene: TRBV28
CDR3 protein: CASSPLDEQYF
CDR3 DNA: TGTGCCAGCAGCCCCCTGGACGAGCAGTACTTC

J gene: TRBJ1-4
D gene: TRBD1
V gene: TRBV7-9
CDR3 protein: CASSSRGFDRGPGKLFF
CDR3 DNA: TGTGCCAGCAGCTCCCGGGGTTTCGACAGGGGGCCTGGAAAACTGTTTTTT

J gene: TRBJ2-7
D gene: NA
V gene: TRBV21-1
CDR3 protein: CASSKWSRVSSYEQYF
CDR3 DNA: TGTGCCAGCAGCAAATGGAGCAGGGTGAGCTCCTACGAGCAGTACTTC

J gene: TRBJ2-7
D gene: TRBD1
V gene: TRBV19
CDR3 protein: CASSMDRGAYEQYF
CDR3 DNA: TGTGCCAGTAGTATGGACAGGGGGGCCTACGAGCAGTACTTC